These 25 T cell receptor beta chains came from one sample sequenced in a study of blood T cell repertoires in COVID-19. TCRdb keeps only in-frame clones here, not all; method: immunoSEQ multiplex PCR. The table shows tens of thousands of clones, with approximately 90% occurring only once. The specimen sequenced was peripheral blood. These receptors all come from a man aged 65 to 85 with active or convalescent COVID-19.

The rearrangement uses TRBV28 and TRBJ1-5; maybe TRBD1 (5 bases). Trimming took 6 bases from V and 6 from J, leaving 12 bases between them. The CDR3 has 13 amino acids. CDR1 is MDHEN, CDR2 SYDVKM, per germline. The CDR3 DNA sequence: TGTGCCAGCAGCTTCGGGGGGGGTCAGCCCCAGCATTTT. Translated: CASSFGGGQPQHF.

The chain has TRBV2 and TRBJ2-7; 9 bases agree with TRBD1. The CDR3 loop spans 17 amino acids. Germline values: CDR1 SNHLY, CDR2 FYNNEI. Trimming cost V 2 bases and J 2 bases; bases outside gene matches: 10. CDR3 loop: CASSENLGTGNTYEQYF. The CDR3 DNA is TGTGCCAGCAGTGAAAACTTGGGGACAGGGAATACCTACGAGCAGTACTTC.

The chain uses TRBV9 and TRBJ2-2; 12 bases are a match to TRBD2. The germline V gene has CDR1 SGDLS and CDR2 YYNGEE. Unmatched junction bases numbered 6, after V lost 3 bases and J lost 3 bases. The CDR3 extends over 17 amino acids. The CDR3 region has the DNA TGTGCCAGCAGCGCGCCTAGCGGGGGGGCCTACACCGGGGAGCTGTTTTTT. Translated: CASSAPSGGAYTGELFF.

The chain carries TRBV2 and TRBJ2-1; D call uncertain. V lost 5 bases and J lost 0, with 2 bases in between. CDR1 is SNHLY and CDR2 is FYNNEI in the germline V gene. This CDR3 is built from 12 residues. The CDR3 DNA reads as TGTGCCAGCAGTCTCTCCTACAATGAGCAGTTCTTC. This sequence encodes CASSLSYNEQFF.

The table lists this clone with a few counts. This chain links TRBV5-1 with TRBJ2-3, with D tentatively TRBD2 (5 bases). The germline gives CDR1 SGHRS, CDR2 YFSETQ. Trimming took off 1 base at V and 1 base at J, with 16 bases between the two ends. The CDR3 is 17 amino acids. CDR3 bases: TGCGCCAGCAGCTTGAAGGTATTCCAAGCGGGCACAGATACGCAGTATTTT. Translating it yields CASSLKVFQAGTDTQYF.

The chain couples TRBV24-1 to TRBJ2-2; the match to TRBD1 covers 10 bases. CDR1 is KGHDR, CDR2 SFDVKD, per germline. V lost 3 bases to trimming and J lost 6 bases; unmatched junction nucleotides: 6. CDR3 length: 16 amino acids. CDR3 region: CATSDPPGQGSGELFF. The CDR3 region has the DNA TGTGCCACCAGTGATCCCCCGGGACAGGGGTCCGGGGAGCTGTTTTTT.

The rearrangement uses TRBV28 and TRBJ2-7; no reliable D call. V was clipped by 2 bases and J by 2 bases, with 7 bases between them. Germline V gene data show CDR1 as MDHEN and CDR2 as SYDVKM. CDR3 length: 13 residues. CDR3 nucleotide sequence: TGTGCCAGCAGTTTAACAGATCCCTACGAGCAGTACTTC. It translates to CASSLTDPYEQYF.

The gene calls are TRBV5-4 and TRBJ1-1; 7 bases map to TRBD1. With V trimmed by 3 bases and J by 4 bases, 6 bases remained unmatched. The CDR3 contains 14 residues. Germline-derived CDR1 and CDR2 are SGHNT and YYREEE (reference sequence). CDR3 region: CASSSGRGATEAFF. The CDR3, as DNA: TGTGCCAGCAGCTCCGGCAGGGGGGCCACTGAAGCTTTCTTT.

The chain employs TRBV6-5 and TRBJ1-5; 8 bases map to TRBD1. This CDR3 spans 15 amino acids. With V trimmed by 5 bases and J by 7 bases, 10 bases remained unmatched. Germline V gene sequence: CDR1 MNHEY, CDR2 SVGAGI. In DNA, the CDR3 is TGTGCCAGCAGTATGGCAGGGGGCCGGGAACAGCCCCAGCATTTT. Protein sequence: CASSMAGGREQPQHF.

The table lists this clone with a count of one. The CDR3 nucleotides read TGTGCCAGCAGCAACAGGGGACCGATGGCTGAGCAGTTCTTC. The encoded protein is CASSNRGPMAEQFF. V usage is TRBV11-2 and J usage is TRBJ2-1, with TRBD1 matching 7 bases. CDR3 size: 14 residues. The V segment lost 5 bases and the J segment 9 bases; nucleotides outside the gene matches: 10. Per the germline V gene, CDR1 is SGHAT and CDR2 is FQNNGV.

The chain uses TRBV5-6 and TRBJ2-5; 8 nucleotides agree with TRBD2. V lost 4 bases and J lost 4; bases outside the gene matches: 0. CDR1 and CDR2 from the germline V gene are SGHDT and YYEEEE. This CDR3 has 12 amino acids. The CDR3 is CASSAGGETQYF. The CDR3 region has the DNA TGTGCCAGCAGCGCGGGGGGAGAGACCCAGTACTTC.

This clone has more than one count but fewer than ten. The chain joins TRBV7-8 to TRBJ1-5, with 8 bases identical to TRBD1. The V segment lost 1 base and the J segment 7 bases; nucleotides outside the gene matches: 12. The V gene's germline CDR1 is SGHVS and CDR2 FQNEAQ. CDR3 length: 17 amino acids. The CDR3 DNA is TGTGCCAGCAGCTTAGTCGTTCGCAGGGGGCAGATGCAGCCCCAGCATTTT. It codes for CASSLVVRRGQMQPQHF.

This chain uses TRBV28 with TRBJ1-1; the D gene is possibly TRBD1 (6 bases). V lost 5 bases and J lost 0, with 16 bases in between. Looked up from germline, CDR1 is MDHEN and CDR2 is SYDVKM. The CDR3 is 16 residues long. The CDR3 DNA reads TGTGCCAGCAGTAATGACAGGCAATTCATGAACACTGAAGCTTTCTTT. This encodes CASSNDRQFMNTEAFF.

This clone is a singleton in its sample. Here the CDR3 reads CASGRDTRNQPQHF. CDR3 DNA: TGTGCCAGTGGCCGGGACACGCGCAATCAGCCCCAGCATTTT. J is TRBJ1-5 and V is TRBV19; tentative D call: TRBD1 (6 bases). CDR1 is LNHDA and CDR2 is SQIVND in the germline V gene (reference sequence). V gave up 8 bases and J gave up 2 bases, with 13 bases separating them. This CDR3 contains 14 residues.

The chain carries TRBV5-1 and TRBJ1-1; the D gene is possibly TRBD1 (6 bases). This CDR3 contains 14 residues. Germline CDR1 reads SGHRS; CDR2 reads YFSETQ. V lost 4 bases and J 1 base, leaving 11 bases between the germline ends. The CDR3 nucleotides are TGCGCCAGCAGCCGAGCGGGACAGAACACTGAAGCTTTCTTT. Protein product: CASSRAGQNTEAFF.

The rearrangement links TRBV28 to TRBJ1-5, with 10 bases matching TRBD1. Germline lookup yields CDR1 MDHEN and CDR2 SYDVKM. With V trimmed by 6 bases and J by 9 bases, 11 bases remained unmatched. CDR3 length: 15 amino acids. CDR3 sequence reads: CASRWGDRGRGPQHF. CDR3 in DNA: TGTGCCAGCAGATGGGGGGACAGGGGAAGGGGGCCCCAGCATTTT. Supplemented by reference TRBV28 and TRBJ1-5, the full variable domain reads DVKVTQSSRYLVKRTGEKVFLECVQDMDHENMFWYRQDPGLGLRLIYFSYDVKMKEKGDIPEGYSVSREKKERFSLILESASTNQTSMYLCASRWGDRGRGPQHFGDGTRLSIL.

The chain is built from TRBV24-1 and TRBJ1-5; 7 nucleotides agree with TRBD1. V trimming: 9 bases; J trimming: 0 bases; junction bases outside the gene matches: 4. The germline gives CDR1 KGHDR, CDR2 SFDVKD. The CDR3 totals 14 residues. CDR3 loop: CATGTVYSNQPQHF. In DNA form, the CDR3 reads TGTGCCACCGGGACAGTTTATAGCAATCAGCCCCAGCATTTT.

The chain links TRBV5-4 to TRBJ2-5, with 7 bases matching TRBD1. CDR3 length: 13 residues. V dropped 0 bases and J dropped 6; count of bases not matched to a gene: 2. Germline assignment: CDR1 SGHNT and CDR2 YYREEE (reference sequence). CDR3 in DNA: TGTGCCAGCAGCTTGGAGGGGGCGAAGACCCAGTACTTC. Amino acids: CASSLEGAKTQYF. Variable domain in full (rest from reference TRBV5-4 and TRBJ2-5): ETGVTQSPTHLIKTRGQQVTLRCSSQSGHNTVSWYQQALGQGPQFIFQYYREEENGRGNFPPRFSGLQFPNYSSELNVNALELDDSALYLCASSLEGAKTQYFGPGTRLLVL.

The V and J genes are TRBV5-5 and TRBJ1-2; D may be TRBD1 (5 bases). This CDR3 region has 14 residues. Germline V gene data show CDR1 as SGHKS and CDR2 as YYEKEE (reference sequence). Trimming cost V 4 bases and J 0 bases, with 10 bases left between them. CDR3 sequence reads: CASSRQYSNYGYTF. As DNA, the CDR3 is TGTGCCAGCAGCAGACAGTATTCTAACTATGGCTACACCTTC.

V gene TRBV7-9 combines with J gene TRBJ1-5, with D perhaps TRBD1 (5 bases). This CDR3 is 15 amino acids long. Per germline, CDR1 SEHNR and CDR2 FQNEAQ (reference sequence). Trimming stripped 2 bases from V and 5 bases from J, with 13 bases between. CDR3 in amino acids: CASSLQGAFHQPQHF. CDR3 coding DNA: TGTGCCAGCAGCTTACAGGGCGCGTTTCATCAGCCCCAGCATTTT.

J is TRBJ2-2 and V is TRBV23-1; 11 bases match TRBD1. TRBV23-1 has ORF status, its function being uncertain. Unmatched junction bases numbered 6, after V lost 6 bases and J lost 6 bases. The CDR3 contains 15 residues. DNA for the CDR3: TGCGCCAGCAGCCAGGGACAGGGGGATGCCGGGGAGCTGTTTTTT. It translates to CASSQGQGDAGELFF.

The rearrangement uses TRBV7-2 and TRBJ1-5, with 8 bases fitting TRBD1. The CDR3 extends over 15 amino acids. The junction had 10 bases not matched to a gene; V was cut back by 5 bases and J by 7 bases. Germline V gives CDR1 SGHTA, CDR2 FQGNSA. The CDR3 protein is CASSPGTGYYQPQHF. CDR3 nucleotides: TGTGCCAGCAGCCCCGGGACAGGTTATTACCAGCCCCAGCATTTT.

The CDR3 region is CSARDRSSSGNTIYF. The CDR3 bases are TGCAGTGCTCGTGACAGGTCCTCCTCTGGAAACACCATATATTTT. The rearrangement links TRBV20-1 to TRBJ1-3, with D possibly matching TRBD1 (6 bases). The CDR3 loop spans 15 amino acids. The ends were cut back, 5 bases at V and 0 bases at J, with 14 bases in the middle. CDR1 DFQATT and CDR2 SNEGSKA come from the germline V gene (reference sequence).

CDR3 sequence: CASRSLDSTLNQPQHF. DNA of the CDR3: TGTGCCAGCAGGTCACTCGACAGCACTCTCAATCAGCCCCAGCATTTT. The rearrangement links TRBV2 to TRBJ1-5; D may be TRBD1 (5 bases). Germline V gene lookup returns CDR1 SNHLY and CDR2 FYNNEI. V lost 6 bases to trimming and J lost 3 bases, with 18 bases between them. This CDR3 comprises 16 residues.

The chain carries TRBV5-1 and TRBJ1-1; tentatively, D is TRBD1 (5 bases). This CDR3 has 15 residues. Between the trimmed V and J ends, which lost 4 bases and 0 bases, there was a span of 13 bases. The germline V gene encodes CDR1 SGHRS and CDR2 YFSETQ. The CDR3 sequence is CASSPAQGMNTEAFF. CDR3 DNA: TGCGCCAGCAGCCCGGCGCAGGGCATGAACACTGAAGCTTTCTTT.